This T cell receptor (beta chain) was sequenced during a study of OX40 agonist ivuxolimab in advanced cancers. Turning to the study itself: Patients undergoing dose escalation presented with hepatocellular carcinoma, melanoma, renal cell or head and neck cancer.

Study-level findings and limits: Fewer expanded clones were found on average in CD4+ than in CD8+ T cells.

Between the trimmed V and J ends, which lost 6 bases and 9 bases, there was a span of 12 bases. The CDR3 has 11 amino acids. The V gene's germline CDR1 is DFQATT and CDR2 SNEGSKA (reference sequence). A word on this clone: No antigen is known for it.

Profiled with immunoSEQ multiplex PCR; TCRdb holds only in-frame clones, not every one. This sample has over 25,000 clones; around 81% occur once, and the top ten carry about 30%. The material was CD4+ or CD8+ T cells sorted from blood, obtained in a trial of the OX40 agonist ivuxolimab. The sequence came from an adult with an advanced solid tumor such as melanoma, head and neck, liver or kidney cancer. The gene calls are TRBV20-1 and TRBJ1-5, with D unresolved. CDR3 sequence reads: CSAQSESPQHF. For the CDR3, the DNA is TGCAGTGCCCAGTCGGAGTCGCCCCAGCATTTT.